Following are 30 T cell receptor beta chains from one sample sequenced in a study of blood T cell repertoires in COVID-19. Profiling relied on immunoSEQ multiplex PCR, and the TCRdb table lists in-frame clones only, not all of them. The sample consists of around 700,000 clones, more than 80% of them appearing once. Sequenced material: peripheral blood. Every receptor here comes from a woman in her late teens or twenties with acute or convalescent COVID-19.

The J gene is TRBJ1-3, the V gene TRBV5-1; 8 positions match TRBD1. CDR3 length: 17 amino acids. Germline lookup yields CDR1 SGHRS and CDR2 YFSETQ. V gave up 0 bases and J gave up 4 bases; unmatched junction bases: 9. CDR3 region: CASSLGEDRAPGNTIYF. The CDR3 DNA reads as TGCGCCAGCAGCTTGGGCGAGGACAGGGCTCCGGGAAACACCATATATTTT.

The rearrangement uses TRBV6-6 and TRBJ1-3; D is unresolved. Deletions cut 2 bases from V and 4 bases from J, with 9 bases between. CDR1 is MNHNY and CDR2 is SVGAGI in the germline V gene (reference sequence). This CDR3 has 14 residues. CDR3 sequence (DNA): TGTGCCAGCAGTTACCCGGGTACCGGAAACACCATATATTTT. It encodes CASSYPGTGNTIYF.

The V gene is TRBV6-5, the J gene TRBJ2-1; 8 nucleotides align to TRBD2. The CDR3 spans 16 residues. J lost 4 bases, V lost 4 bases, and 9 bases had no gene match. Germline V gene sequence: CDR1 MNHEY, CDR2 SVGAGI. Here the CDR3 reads CASSSPPGGDYNEQFF. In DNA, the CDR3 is TGTGCCAGCAGTTCTCCTCCGGGGGGGGATTACAATGAGCAGTTCTTC.

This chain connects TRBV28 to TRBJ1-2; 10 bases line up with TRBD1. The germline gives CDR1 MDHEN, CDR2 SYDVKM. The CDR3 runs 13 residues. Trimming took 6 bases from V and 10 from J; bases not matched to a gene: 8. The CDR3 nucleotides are TGTGCCAGCAGACTACAGGGACAGGGGAACTACACCTTC. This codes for CASRLQGQGNYTF.

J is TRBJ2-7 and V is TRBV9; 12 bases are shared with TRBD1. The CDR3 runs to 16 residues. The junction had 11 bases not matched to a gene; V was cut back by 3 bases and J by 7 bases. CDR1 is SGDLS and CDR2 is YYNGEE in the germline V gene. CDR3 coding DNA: TGTGCCAGCAGCGCGTACCCGGGACAGGGGGCGGAGGAGCAGTACTTC. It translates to CASSAYPGQGAEEQYF.

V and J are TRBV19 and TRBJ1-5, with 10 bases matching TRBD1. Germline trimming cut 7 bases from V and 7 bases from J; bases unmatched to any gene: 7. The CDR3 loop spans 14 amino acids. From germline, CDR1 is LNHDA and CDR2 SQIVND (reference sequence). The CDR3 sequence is CASTTGGGGQPQHF. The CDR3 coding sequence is TGTGCCAGTACGACAGGGGGCGGCGGGCAGCCCCAGCATTTT.

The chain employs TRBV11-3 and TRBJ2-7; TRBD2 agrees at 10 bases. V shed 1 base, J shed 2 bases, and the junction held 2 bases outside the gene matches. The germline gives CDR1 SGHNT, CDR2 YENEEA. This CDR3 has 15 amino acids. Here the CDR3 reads CASSLASGGPYEQYF. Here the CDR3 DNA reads TGTGCCAGCAGCTTAGCTAGCGGGGGACCCTACGAGCAGTACTTC.

Here the CDR3 DNA reads TGTGCCAGCAGTGGACAGGGGGCAAAGTATGGCTACACCTTC. Translation gives CASSGQGAKYGYTF. V and J are TRBV2 and TRBJ1-2, with 10 nucleotides matching TRBD1. The length of the CDR3 is 14 residues. Germline V gene sequence: CDR1 SNHLY, CDR2 FYNNEI. V dropped 4 bases and J dropped 5; count of bases not matched to a gene: 4.

CDR3 residues: CASSLDKTQYF. CDR3 DNA sequence: TGTGCCAGCAGCTTGGATAAGACCCAGTACTTC. V usage is TRBV5-6 and J usage is TRBJ2-5, with no clear D. The CDR3 contains 11 residues. Trimming took off 0 bases at V and 6 bases at J, with 3 bases between the two ends. Germline CDR1 and CDR2: SGHDT and YYEEEE. Filled out from reference TRBV5-6 and TRBJ2-5, the complete variable domain reads DAGVTQSPTHLIKTRGQQVTLRCSPKSGHDTVSWYQQALGQGPQFIFQYYEEEERQRGNFPDRFSGHQFPNYSSELNVNALLLGDSALYLCASSLDKTQYFGPGTRLLVL.

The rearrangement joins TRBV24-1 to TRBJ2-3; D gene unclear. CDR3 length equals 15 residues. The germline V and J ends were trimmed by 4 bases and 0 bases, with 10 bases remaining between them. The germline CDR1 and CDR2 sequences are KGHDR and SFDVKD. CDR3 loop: CATSDQETSTDTQYF. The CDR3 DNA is TGTGCCACCAGTGACCAAGAGACTAGCACAGATACGCAGTATTTT.

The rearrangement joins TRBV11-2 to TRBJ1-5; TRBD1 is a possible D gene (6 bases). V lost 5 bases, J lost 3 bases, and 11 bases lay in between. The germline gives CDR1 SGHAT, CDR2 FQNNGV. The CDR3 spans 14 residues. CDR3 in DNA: TGTGCCAGCAGCGCGGACAGCCCCAATCAGCCCCAGCATTTT. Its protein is CASSADSPNQPQHF. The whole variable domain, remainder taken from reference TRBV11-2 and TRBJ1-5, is EAGVAQSPRYKIIEKRQSVAFWCNPISGHATLYWYQQILGQGPKLLIQFQNNGVVDDSQLPKDRFSAERLKGVDSTLKIQPAKLEDSAVYLCASSADSPNQPQHFGDGTRLSIL.

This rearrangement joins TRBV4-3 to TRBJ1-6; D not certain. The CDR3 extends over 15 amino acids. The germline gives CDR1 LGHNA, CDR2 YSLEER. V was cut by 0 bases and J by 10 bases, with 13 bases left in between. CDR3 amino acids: CASSQEYRQGSPLHF. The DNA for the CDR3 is TGCGCCAGCAGCCAAGAGTACAGACAAGGCTCACCCCTCCACTTT.

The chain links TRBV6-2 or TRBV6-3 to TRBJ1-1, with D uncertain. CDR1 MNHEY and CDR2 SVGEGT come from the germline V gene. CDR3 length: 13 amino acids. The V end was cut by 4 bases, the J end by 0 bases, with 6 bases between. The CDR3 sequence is CASSWAVNTEAFF. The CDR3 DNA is TGTGCCAGCAGTTGGGCAGTGAACACTGAAGCTTTCTTT.

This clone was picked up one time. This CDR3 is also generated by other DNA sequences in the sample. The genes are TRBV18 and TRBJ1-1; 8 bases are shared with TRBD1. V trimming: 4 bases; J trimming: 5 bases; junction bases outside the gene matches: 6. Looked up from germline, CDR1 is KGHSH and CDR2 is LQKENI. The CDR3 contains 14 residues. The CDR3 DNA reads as TGTGCCAGCTCACTAGGACAGGGAGGAACTGAAGCTTTCTTT. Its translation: CASSLGQGGTEAFF.

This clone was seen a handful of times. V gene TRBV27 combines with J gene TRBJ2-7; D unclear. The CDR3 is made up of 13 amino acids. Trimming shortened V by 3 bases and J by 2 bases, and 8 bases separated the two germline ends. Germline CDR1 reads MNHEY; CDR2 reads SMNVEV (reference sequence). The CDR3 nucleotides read TGTGCCAGCAGTTTGTCTCAGACCTACGAGCAGTACTTC. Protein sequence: CASSLSQTYEQYF.

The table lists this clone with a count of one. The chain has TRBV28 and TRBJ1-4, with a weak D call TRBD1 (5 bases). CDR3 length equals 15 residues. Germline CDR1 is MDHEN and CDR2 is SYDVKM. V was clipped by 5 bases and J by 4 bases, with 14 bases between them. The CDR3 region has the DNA TGTGCCAGCAGTGGGGGAAAGGGACTTAATGAAAAACTGTTTTTT. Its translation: CASSGGKGLNEKLFF.

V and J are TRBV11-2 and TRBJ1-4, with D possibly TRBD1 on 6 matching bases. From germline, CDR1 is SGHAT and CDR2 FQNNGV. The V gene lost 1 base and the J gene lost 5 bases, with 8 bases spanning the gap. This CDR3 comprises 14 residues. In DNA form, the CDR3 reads TGTGCCAGCAGCTTAGGGCAGGGGAATGAAAAACTGTTTTTT. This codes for CASSLGQGNEKLFF.

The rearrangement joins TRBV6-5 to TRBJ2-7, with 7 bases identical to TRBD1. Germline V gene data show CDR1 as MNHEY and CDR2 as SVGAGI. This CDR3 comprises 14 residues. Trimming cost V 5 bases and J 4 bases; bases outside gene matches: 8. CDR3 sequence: CASSQTGPFYEQYF. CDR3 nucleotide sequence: TGTGCCAGCAGTCAGACAGGGCCCTTTTACGAGCAGTACTTC.

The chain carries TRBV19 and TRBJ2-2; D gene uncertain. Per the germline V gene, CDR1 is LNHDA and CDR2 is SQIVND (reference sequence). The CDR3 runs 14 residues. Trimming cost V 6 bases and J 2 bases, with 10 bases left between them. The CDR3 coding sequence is TGTGCCAGTAGCCCGGTGAGCAACACCGGGGAGCTGTTTTTT. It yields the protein CASSPVSNTGELFF.

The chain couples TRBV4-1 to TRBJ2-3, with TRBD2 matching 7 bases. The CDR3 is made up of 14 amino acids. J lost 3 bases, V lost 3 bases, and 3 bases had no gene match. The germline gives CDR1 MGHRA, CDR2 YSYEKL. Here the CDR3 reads CASSQPGLTDTQYF. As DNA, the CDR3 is TGCGCCAGCAGCCAGCCGGGACTAACAGATACGCAGTATTTT.

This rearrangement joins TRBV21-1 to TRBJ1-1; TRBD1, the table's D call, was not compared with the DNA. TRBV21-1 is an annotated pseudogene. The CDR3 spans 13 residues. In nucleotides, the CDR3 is TGTGCCAGCAGCAAAGTAGGGGACACTGAAGCTTTCTTT. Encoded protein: CASSKVGDTEAFF.

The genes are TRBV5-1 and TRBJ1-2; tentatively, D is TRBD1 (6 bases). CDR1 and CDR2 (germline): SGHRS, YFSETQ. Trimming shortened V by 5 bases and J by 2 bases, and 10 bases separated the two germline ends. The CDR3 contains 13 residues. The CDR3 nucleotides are TGCGCCAGCAGACTTACAGGGAACTATGGCTACACCTTC. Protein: CASRLTGNYGYTF.

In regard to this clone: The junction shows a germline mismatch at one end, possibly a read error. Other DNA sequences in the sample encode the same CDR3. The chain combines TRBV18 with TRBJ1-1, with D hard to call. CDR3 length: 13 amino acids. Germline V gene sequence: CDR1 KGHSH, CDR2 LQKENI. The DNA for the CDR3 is TGTGCCAGCTCTCCACTCCCGGGTGACCAAGCTTTCTTT. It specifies CASSPLPGDQAFF.

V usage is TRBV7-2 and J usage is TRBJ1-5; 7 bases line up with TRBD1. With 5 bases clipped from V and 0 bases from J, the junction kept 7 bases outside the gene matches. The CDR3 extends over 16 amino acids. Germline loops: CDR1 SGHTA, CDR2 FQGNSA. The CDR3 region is CASSAGTVPSNQPQHF. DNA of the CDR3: TGTGCCAGCAGCGCCGGGACAGTCCCTAGCAATCAGCCCCAGCATTTT.

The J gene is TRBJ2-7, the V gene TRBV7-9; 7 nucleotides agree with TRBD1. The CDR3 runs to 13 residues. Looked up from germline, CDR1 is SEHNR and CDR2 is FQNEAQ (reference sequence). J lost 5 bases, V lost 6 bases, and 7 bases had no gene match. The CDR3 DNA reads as TGTGCCAGCAGTAACAGGGGATCCCACGAGCAGTACTTC. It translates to CASSNRGSHEQYF.

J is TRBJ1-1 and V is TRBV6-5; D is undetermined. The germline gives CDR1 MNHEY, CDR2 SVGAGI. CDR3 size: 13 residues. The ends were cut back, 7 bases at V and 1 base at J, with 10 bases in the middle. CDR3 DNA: TGTGCCAGCACTAAGGCGGAGAACACTGAAGCTTTCTTT. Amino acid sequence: CASTKAENTEAFF.

CDR3 loop: CASDTGTAFTGELFF. CDR3 nucleotide sequence: TGCGCCAGTGACACCGGGACAGCCTTCACCGGGGAGCTGTTTTTT. V usage is TRBV5-1 and J usage is TRBJ2-2, with 7 positions matching TRBD1. This CDR3 is 15 amino acids long. The J segment lost 4 bases and the V segment lost 8 bases, leaving 11 bases of the junction unmatched. Per the germline V gene, CDR1 is SGHRS and CDR2 is YFSETQ.

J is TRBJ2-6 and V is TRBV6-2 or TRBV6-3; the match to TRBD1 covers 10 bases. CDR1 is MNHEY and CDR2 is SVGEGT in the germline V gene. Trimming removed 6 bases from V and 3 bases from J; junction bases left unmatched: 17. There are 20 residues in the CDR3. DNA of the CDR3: TGTGCCAGCAGCTTCCCGCCACTCGGGACAGGGGTTAGTGGGGCCAACGTCCTGACTTTC. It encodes CASSFPPLGTGVSGANVLTF.

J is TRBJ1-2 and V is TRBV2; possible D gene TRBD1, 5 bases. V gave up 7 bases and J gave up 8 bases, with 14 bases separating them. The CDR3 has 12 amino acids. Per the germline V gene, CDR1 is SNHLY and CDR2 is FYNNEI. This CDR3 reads CASTLGAEGYTF. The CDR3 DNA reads TGTGCCAGCACTTTAGGGGCTGAGGGCTACACCTTC.

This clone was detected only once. CDR3 sequence: CASSQVTGATGELFF. The CDR3 DNA follows: TGCGCCAGCAGCCAAGTGACAGGGGCGACCGGGGAGCTGTTTTTT. The chain joins TRBV4-1 to TRBJ2-2, with TRBD1 matching over 8 bases. The CDR3 sequence is 15 residues long. Losses at the gene ends were 1 base for V and 5 bases for J; bases not matched to a gene: 3. CDR1 and CDR2 (germline): MGHRA, YSYEKL.